This TCR beta chain was profiled in a study of cytomegalovirus exposure and HLA in healthy donors (dated 2017 in TCRdb). For the study in its entirety: An earlier analysis of a few hundred of the donors reported roughly 300 Gb of sequence data and 117 million unique TCR beta sequences obtained from about 179 million T cells. An early release covering roughly 640 HLA-typed donors comprised 300 to 350 gigabases of sequencing data and tens of millions of unique TCR sequences. All discovery cohort repertoires had been generated using a single sequencing platform. Typing coverage differed by locus: A, B, C, DRB1 and DQB1 were typed in roughly 629-640 donors, DQA1 in 522, DPA1 in roughly 590, and DPB1 in just under 490. In an earlier analysis of about 590 of the donors, high-throughput TCR beta sequencing was used to judge whether each TCR beta V gene segment behaved as functional or pseudogenic. Of the approximately 370 genotyped donors, over 80% were placed in the genetic ancestry cluster associated with self-reported Caucasian donors. To predict cytomegalovirus infection status, the study brought together high-throughput TCR immunosequencing, statistical association of individual TCRs with disease status, and machine learning. In the later analysis, no new phenotypic data were used to find candidate immune exposures; instead, reliance was placed on TCR beta sequences and their occurrence across donors. Four or five DR-DQ haplotypes were handled as single units for association and clustering because linkage in the cohort was strong. In addition to the first cohort of 650 to 800 subjects, a separate validation cohort of around 110 different subjects was used. Using immunosequencing, the study profiled T cell repertoires from 666 subjects and related those repertoires to cytomegalovirus serostatus. The study aimed to test whether signatures of past pathogen exposure could be identified by cataloging public T cell receptors. HLA typing included class I and class II loci at four-digit resolution. A later analysis re-examined previously published TCR beta repertoires from around 670 donors and added high-resolution HLA genotyping to investigate patterns of TCR occurrence. Among some 410 genotyped donors of the cohort, an average of roughly 240,000 unique TCR beta nucleotide sequences were sequenced per donor, around 20% of them non-productive. A later genetic analysis used genome-wide SNP genotypes for about three fifths of the 666 donors, treating that subset as a discovery cohort. Donor age, sex, ethnicity and CMV serostatus were compiled alongside the repertoire data.

The receptor library was made with the immunoSEQ multiplex PCR assay. For the multiplex PCR, a mixture combining 60 forward primers for TCR Vbeta segments and 13 reverse primers for TCR Jbeta segments was used. The CDR3 region of rearranged TCR beta genes was amplified from genomic DNA with a multiplex PCR assay. On the Illumina HiSeq System, the amplified TCR beta libraries were sequenced as 87-base-pair reads. On the study's bioinformatics: In a later analysis, 80 million or so unique TCR beta chains were counted across the 690 or so repertoires, and roughly 10 million of these chains were shared by at least two donors. A nearest-neighbor algorithm error-corrected the raw reads and collapsed the reads into unique sequences, merging closely related sequences to remove PCR and sequencing errors. To assign V, D and J gene segments, CDR3 sequences were aligned to IMGT reference sequences. Each retained sequence needed at least a six-nucleotide match to both a V gene segment and a J gene segment. Rearrangements were classified as productive when the CDR3 lacked stop codons and remained in frame with V and J, and all other rearrangements were classified as non-productive. CDR3 was defined by IMGT convention, running from the second conserved V-encoded cysteine to the conserved J-encoded phenylalanine. The earlier analysis of around 640 of the donors excluded sequences that lacked an unambiguous match to a single V gene segment. An earlier analysis of some 610 of the donors called V segments functional above 56.7% productive rearrangements and segregating when the between-donor standard deviation exceeded 5%. A statistical classification framework was built for diagnosing cytomegalovirus status from the catalog of TCR beta chain sequences. A later analysis assigned V and J genes by comparing TCR nucleotide sequences with IMGT/GENE-DB human TR gene sequences. A later analysis assigned CDR3 sequences and most-parsimonious VDJ recombination scenarios with the TCRdist pipeline. In a later analysis, each TCR beta chain was defined by its CDR3 amino acid sequence together with its V-gene family, and reads lacking a unique V-gene family were excluded. To address suspected cross-contamination and a sequencing artifact, a later analysis removed around 590 highly shared, low-generation-probability nucleotide sequences. In a later analysis, a clonal expansion index for each public chain was calculated from normalized within-repertoire ranks of inferred template counts. In a later analysis, generation probabilities were computed using a VDJ recombination model fitted to out-of-frame rearrangements, and the results were checked against IGoR. Hypergeometric tests were used in a later analysis to score TCR-TCR, TCR-HLA and TCR-CMV co-occurrence, with a repertoire-size bias correction applied to the TCR pairs. In a later analysis, false discovery rates were estimated by permuting HLA or CMV assignments 20 times. In a later analysis, co-occurring TCRs were grouped using DBSCAN, and TCRdist sequence similarity was added for clustering within HLA-allele-positive subsets. Repertoires with fewer than 30,000 or more than 120,000 public chains were left out of co-occurrence clustering, as were four to six repertoires with anomalous nucleotide sharing. TCRdb retrieved this table from immuneACCESS and kept in-frame rearrangements only. Not all clones are present; in checked studies, unresolved V genes account for under half, and no reason is known for the remainder. V and J calls and clone size are as listed in that table; D and trimming were resolved from the DNA. The sample table contains a few hundred thousand clones; only one count was recorded for roughly 80% of them. The ten largest clones represent approximately 2.8% of the sample.

Turning to this clone: Which antigen it targets is not known. There are no base qualities to consult, and no much larger clone falls within one base.

The germline ends are 11 bases apart after V is trimmed by 0 bases and J by 6 bases. Reading the germline V gene gives CDR1 MGHRA and CDR2 YSYEKL. The CDR3 sequence holds 15 residues, the cysteine and phenylalanine included. The only DNA kept is the CDR3, 45 bases in frame from the first base. Summary of the overall study and its limitations: In a later analysis, TCR association rates were found to vary across HLA loci, with the most associated TCRs seen for DRB1 alleles and the fewest for HLA-C alleles. Correlated functional status among segregating V segments might be attributable to linkage disequilibrium, but an unknown experimental factor could not be ruled out. An earlier analysis of 587 of the donors showed that most TCR beta V segments appeared in productive rearrangements either about 87% or about 30% of the time, which broadly matched IMGT annotations. Specific HLA alleles were associated with 15,000 to 20,000 TCR beta sequences at a false discovery rate of 0.05 in a later analysis. In vitro tests confirmed that a few of the cytomegalovirus-associated TCR beta chains recognize cytomegalovirus antigens. Because HLA typing was missing for some donors at each locus, association tests included only the typed subset. V-gene and J-gene trimming of TCR beta chains was associated with a missense DCLRE1C variant in a later genetic analysis, and the association was replicated in an independent cohort. CMV serostatus was the only immune exposure information available for the cohort. The authors suggested that the approach could potentially be generalized to other disease states and immunological phenotypes. The cohort was sequenced for TCR beta chains only, and without alpha or paired-chain data the features that could be detected were limited. A further reported finding was that TCR beta sequences accurately predicted the HLA-A and HLA-B alleles for most subjects in the first cohort. Some IMGT-functional V segments, including TRBV6-2 and TRBV6-3, could not be told apart with the 87-base-pair reads, so those segments were excluded. The sequencing pipeline was judged likely to have produced a cluster of highly shared sequence variants as a technical artifact. In a later analysis, HLA-associated TCR beta chains showed more clonal expansion and lower generation probabilities than non-associated chains that were equally common. Because counts were too low, about 17 rarely observed V segments, including chromosome 9 orphons, were excluded from the earlier analysis of 587 of the donors. When HLA alleles, especially DR and DQ, strongly co-occurred, TCR associations were difficult to assign to individual alleles. According to a later analysis, parvovirus B19, influenza, CMV and Epstein-Barr virus appeared linked to several top co-occurrence clusters. According to a later analysis, most CMV-associated TCR beta chains appeared to be HLA-restricted, and the HLA associations seemed to be driven largely by CMV exposure. In both the original and validation cohorts, the classifier was reported to diagnose cytomegalovirus status with high specificity and sensitivity. While some public TCRs were present in many individuals, most TCR sequences turned up only very rarely across donors. The study gave a list of 150 to 200 TCR beta chains associated with cytomegalovirus. Roughly uniform sequencing depth across donors was assumed in presence/absence analyses, although this assumption may not hold. Compared with the roughly 670-donor mean, donors in an Asian-associated ancestry cluster had fewer N-insertions in productive TCRs, according to a later genetic analysis.

The cohort comprised under 700 healthy bone marrow donors. All cohort members were sampled while nominally healthy, although unrecorded immune exposures were likely present. The donor tested CMV seronegative and was one of the 352 seronegative cohort members. A peripheral blood sample was collected from each donor, and TCR beta sequencing was performed on peripheral blood mononuclear cells. The Qiagen DNeasy Blood Extraction Kit was used to extract genomic DNA from the blood cell samples. The sequence joins TRBV4-1 to TRBJ2-2; a weak D assignment points to TRBD2 (5 bases agree). This receptor was taken from a man aged 25-45 years in good health and CMV-seronegative. Sequencing input: PBMCs. The CDR3 region: CASSQEPGFPGELFF. The DNA reads TGCGCCAGCAGCCAAGAACCGGGGTTCCCCGGGGAGCTGTTTTTT.